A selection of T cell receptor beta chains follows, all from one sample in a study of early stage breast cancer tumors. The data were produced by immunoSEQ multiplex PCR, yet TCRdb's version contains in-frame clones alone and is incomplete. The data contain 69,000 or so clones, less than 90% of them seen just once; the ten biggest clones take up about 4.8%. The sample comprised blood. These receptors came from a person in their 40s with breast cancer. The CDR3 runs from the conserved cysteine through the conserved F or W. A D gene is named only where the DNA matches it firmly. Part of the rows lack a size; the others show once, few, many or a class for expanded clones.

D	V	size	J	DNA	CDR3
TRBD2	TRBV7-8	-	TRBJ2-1	TGTGCCAGCAGCTTAGAACTAGCGGTCTACAATGAGCAGTTCTTC	CASSLELAVYNEQFF
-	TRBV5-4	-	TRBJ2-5	TGTGCCAGCAGCTTTGGTTCTTCTGAGACCCAGTACTTC	CASSFGSSETQYF
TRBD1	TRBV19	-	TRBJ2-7	TGTGCCAGTAGTATAGGGGGACAGGGCTACGAGCAGTACTTC	CASSIGGQGYEQYF
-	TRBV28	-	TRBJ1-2	TGTGCCAGCTTCCAATCGCCTTATGGCTACACCTTC	CASFQSPYGYTF
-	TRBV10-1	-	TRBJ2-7	TGCGCCAGCAGTGATACCCAAACAGGGATCGGTTACGAGCAGTACTTC	CASSDTQTGIGYEQYF
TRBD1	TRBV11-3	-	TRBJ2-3	TGTGCCAGCAGCTTAGAGGGACAGGGGATGCGTACGCAGTATTTT	CASSLEGQGMRTQYF
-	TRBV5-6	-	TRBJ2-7	TGTGCCAGCAGCTTGGCACACGGCTCCTACGAGCAGTACTTC	CASSLAHGSYEQYF
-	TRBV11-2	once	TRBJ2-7	TGTGCCAGCAGCTCGTTGGGCGGGCCGGAATACGAGCAGTACTTC	CASSSLGGPEYEQYF
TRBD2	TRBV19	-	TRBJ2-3	TGTGCCAGTAGTATAGATGGGACTAGCGGGACTACATTGGGCACAGATACGCAGTATTTT	CASSIDGTSGTTLGTDTQYF
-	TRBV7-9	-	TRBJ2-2	TGTGCCAGCAGCAATCGGAGGAACACCGGGGAGCTGTTTTTT	CASSNRRNTGELFF
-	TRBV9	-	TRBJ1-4	TGTGCCAGCAGCTCACAGCCTGCAACTAATGAAAAACTGTTTTTT	CASSSQPATNEKLFF
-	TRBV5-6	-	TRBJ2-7	TGTGCCAGCAGCTTGGTCGGACAGAGCGCCTACGAGCAGTACTTC	CASSLVGQSAYEQYF
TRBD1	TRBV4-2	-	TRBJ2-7	TGTGCCACCAGGGACAGCGACGAGCAGTACTTC	CATRDSDEQYF
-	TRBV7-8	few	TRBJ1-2	TGTGCCAGCAGCCATACAGGGAACTATGGCTACACCTTC	CASSHTGNYGYTF
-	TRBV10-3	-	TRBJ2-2	TGTGCCATCAGTGAGGATCTAGCGACGAACACCGGGGAGCTGTTTTTT	CAISEDLATNTGELFF